This section outlines one T cell receptor beta chain sequence together with its context. The data were produced by immunoSEQ multiplex PCR, yet TCRdb's version contains in-frame clones alone and is incomplete. The table includes 2.3 million or so clones, approximately 93% detected once. The sample is drawn from a study of shared clonotypes between healthy human individuals. V was pared by 8 bases and J by 3 bases, with 15 bases between. This CDR3 has 14 amino acids. From germline, CDR1 is MDHEN and CDR2 SYDVKM. CD4+ cells underwent separation, giving CD45RA+ naive and CD45RA-negative memory subsets. This TCR was sampled from a man between 18 and 35 years old in good health. Some clones in this sample may be carry-over from other donors' samples. The sample consisted of naive CD4+ T cells from PBMCs. Documented subset: CD45RA+ positively selected. The V call is TRBV28, the J call TRBJ2-3; D perhaps matches TRBD2 (6 bases). CDR3 DNA sequence: TGTGCCAGCGAAAGCGGGCAGGGTACAGATACGCAGTATTTT. Its protein product is CASESGQGTDTQYF.